The present TCR beta chain was sequenced within a study of molecular identifiers for immune sequencing clone quantification. TCRdb processed the PCR reads anew with MiXCR; each CDR3 protein has one entry. The repertoire holds some 650,000 distinct CDR3 sequences, with about 20% as singletons. This clonotype occurred many times. The receptor comes from a human donor in good health. Some libraries in this study had Jurkat cell RNA spiked in. Source material: naive CD8+ T cells from blood, with Jurkat cell RNA spiked in. Sample subset: FACS-sorted CD8+CD4-CCR7+CD45RA+ naive T cells.

The CDR3 loop is CASSQINLPGGYQETQYF. The DNA for the CDR3 is TGTGCCAGCAGCCAAATAAATTTACCGGGAGGGTACCAAGAGACCCAGTACTTC. This chain connects TRBV14 to TRBJ2-5; 8 bases match TRBD2. Germline V gene sequence: CDR1 SGHDN, CDR2 FVKESK. CDR3 length: 18 amino acids. Unmatched junction bases numbered 11, after V lost 2 bases and J lost 0 bases.